A few counts support the clone carrying this T cell receptor beta chain. Purified naive CD4+ T cells were depleted of CD25+ Tregs. The length of the CDR3 is 18 residues. Germline loops: CDR1 SGHRS, CDR2 YFSETQ. The J segment lost 5 bases and the V segment lost 4 bases, leaving 12 bases of the junction unmatched. Semi-nested PCR with Nested Universal Primer A followed constant-region reverse priming of full-length variable regions. From the 5' RACE reads, TCRdb called clonotypes with MiXCR, one entry per CDR3 protein. The sample records 62,000 or so distinct CDR3 sequences, more than 25% being singletons.

The J gene is TRBJ2-3, the V gene TRBV5-1, with 14 bases lining up with TRBD2. The sequenced sample consisted of tumor-infiltrating naive CD4+ T cells sorted from the breast tumor. The subset is: naive CD4+ T cells, CD4+CD45RA+CD25-. The sequence came from a female donor with breast cancer. CDR3 amino acids: CASSPGLAGGVVGDTQYF. In DNA form, the CDR3 reads TGCGCCAGCAGCCCCGGACTAGCGGGAGGTGTGGTTGGAGATACGCAGTATTTT.